The entry that follows covers one TCR beta chain sequence. What it recognizes is unknown. This entry comes from a study of PD-1 blockade in mismatch repair-deficient tumors. Overall study context: All were previously treated, progressing patients with approximately 11 mismatch repair-deficient cancer types. Broader study findings: Rapid post-treatment expansion, then contraction, generally preceding radiologic response, marked tumor-resident clones.

PCR or immunohistochemistry showed mismatch repair deficiency in every enrolled patient. The TCR-sequenced patients were three responders to pembrolizumab. The data were produced by immunoSEQ multiplex PCR, yet TCRdb's version contains in-frame clones alone and is incomplete. The sample contains fewer than 25,000 clones, approximately 80% of which appear only once. V gave up 8 bases and J gave up 2 bases; unmatched junction bases: 8. Germline V gene sequence: CDR1 SGHTA, CDR2 FQGTGA. This CDR3 comprises 15 residues. The chain links TRBV7-3 to TRBJ2-1; 8 bases match TRBD1. This TCR derives from an adult with mismatch repair-deficient cancer. The sample consisted of PBMCs, taken 52 weeks after starting pembrolizumab. For the CDR3, the DNA is TGTGCCAGCCGGCGGGCAGGGGGCGCCTACAATGAGCAGTTCTTC. Residues: CASRRAGGAYNEQFF.